This T cell receptor beta chain was recovered during a study of cytomegalovirus exposure and HLA in healthy donors. Broader study findings: Among TCR sequences, most were rare, though some public TCRs appeared in many donors. One later analysis reportedly identified an Asian-associated ancestry cluster that showed fewer N-insertions than the roughly 720-donor mean.

A single count supports this clone. Its matching antigen is unknown. The CDR3 totals 14 residues. V lost 6 bases and J lost 3; bases outside the gene matches: 5. CDR1 and CDR2 from the germline V gene are MNHEY and SVGAGI. This PCR relied on a set of 60 Vbeta primers and 13 Jbeta primers. Method: immunoSEQ multiplex PCR; TCRdb's copy keeps in-frame clones and lacks some. This table holds roughly 140,000 clones, approximately 60% found once. Material for sequencing was PBMCs. The source of this sequence is a woman aged 55-69 years in good health and CMV-seropositive. This sequence joins TRBV6-5 and TRBJ1-1, with 9 bases that match TRBD1. The CDR3 DNA reads as TGTGCCAGCAGCAAGACAGGGGGAGACACTGAAGCTTTCTTT. The encoded protein is CASSKTGGDTEAFF.